The next 14 T cell receptor beta chains were all read from a single sample in a study of PD-L1 blockade in urothelial cancer. Method: immunoSEQ multiplex PCR; TCRdb's copy keeps in-frame clones and lacks some. The table has about 63,000 clones, about four fifths seen once. The time point denotes: pretreatment peripheral blood. The sequencing used PBMCs, collected around atezolizumab (anti-PD-L1) treatment. These receptor sequences come from a man in his sixties or seventies with urothelial cancer.

The chain has TRBV5-1 and TRBJ2-3, with 11 positions matching TRBD1. The CDR3 runs to 16 residues. Germline-derived CDR1 and CDR2 are SGHRS and YFSETQ. V lost 0 bases and J lost 4; bases outside the gene matches: 4. This CDR3 reads CASSLGGTGGSDTQYF. CDR3 in DNA: TGCGCCAGCAGCTTGGGTGGGACAGGGGGATCAGATACGCAGTATTTT.

This chain links TRBV4-3 with TRBJ2-3; no clear D gene. V lost 0 bases and J lost 3, with 10 bases in between. Germline CDR1 reads LGHNA; CDR2 reads YSLEER. The CDR3 sequence is 15 residues long. The CDR3 sequence is CASSQEVSATDTQYF. The CDR3 region has the DNA TGCGCCAGCAGCCAAGAGGTTTCCGCGACAGATACGCAGTATTTT.

V is TRBV10-2 and J is TRBJ2-7; 10 nucleotides align to TRBD2. CDR1 is WSHSY and CDR2 is SAAADI in the germline V gene. The CDR3 totals 18 residues. V lost 1 base and J lost 3; bases outside the gene matches: 12. The CDR3 DNA sequence: TGCGCCAGCAGTGAGTGGAAGGGCACGGCTAGCGGGGGCTACGAGCAGTACTTC. It encodes CASSEWKGTASGGYEQYF.

CDR3 protein: CASSHDRETTEAFF. CDR3 nucleotide sequence: TGCGCCAGCAGCCATGACAGGGAAACGACTGAAGCTTTCTTT. V usage is TRBV5-1 and J usage is TRBJ1-1; 7 bases line up with TRBD1. The CDR3 contains 14 residues. Trimming at V came to 4 bases and at J to 5 bases, leaving 8 bases not matched to a gene. CDR1 and CDR2 (germline): SGHRS, YFSETQ. The whole variable domain, remainder taken from reference TRBV5-1 and TRBJ1-1, is KAGVTQTPRYLIKTRGQQVTLSCSPISGHRSVSWYQQTPGQGLQFLFEYFSETQRNKGNFPGRFSGRQFSNSRSEMNVSTLELGDSALYLCASSHDRETTEAFFGQGTRLTVV.

CDR3 nucleotide sequence: TGTGCCAGCAGCCAAGCTAGGACATTCGGGACTGAAGCTTTCTTT. It encodes CASSQARTFGTEAFF. This chain links TRBV14 with TRBJ1-1, with D possibly being TRBD1 (5 bases). The CDR3 is 15 residues long. Trimming stripped 1 base from V and 5 bases from J, with 14 bases between. Germline CDR1 is SGHDN and CDR2 is FVKESK.

V is TRBV6-1 and J is TRBJ2-3; D is ambiguous. Per germline, CDR1 MNHNS and CDR2 SASEGT. The V and J ends lost 3 bases and 8 bases respectively, with 9 bases between them. This CDR3 is 12 amino acids long. CDR3: CASSELRSTQYF. DNA for the CDR3: TGTGCCAGCAGTGAGCTACGGAGTACGCAGTATTTT.

The sample holds a few counts of this clone. This sequence joins TRBV6-6 and TRBJ1-5; 8 nucleotides agree with TRBD1. The CDR3 contains 14 residues. The V segment lost 5 bases and the J segment 2 bases; nucleotides outside the gene matches: 2. The germline gives CDR1 MNHNY, CDR2 SVGAGI (reference sequence). This CDR3 is CASSTGGGNQPQHF. CDR3 DNA sequence: TGTGCCAGCAGTACAGGGGGTGGCAATCAGCCCCAGCATTTT.

The chain employs TRBV5-1 and TRBJ2-1; 11 bases fit TRBD2. CDR1 is SGHRS and CDR2 is YFSETQ in the germline V gene. Trimming removed 4 bases from V and 6 bases from J; junction bases left unmatched: 6. The CDR3 loop spans 15 amino acids. The CDR3: CASSPRLAGTNEQFF. In nucleotides, the CDR3 is TGCGCCAGCAGCCCAAGACTAGCGGGAACCAATGAGCAGTTCTTC.

V usage is TRBV7-3 and J usage is TRBJ2-1; 15 nucleotides agree with TRBD2. The V gene end was trimmed by 3 bases and the J gene end by 10 bases; junction bases not matched to a gene: 7. Germline CDR1 reads SGHTA; CDR2 reads FQGTGA. This CDR3 is 16 amino acids long. The CDR3 spells CASSLGTSGRPTEQFF. The CDR3 DNA is TGTGCCAGCAGCTTGGGGACTAGCGGGAGGCCCACGGAGCAGTTCTTC.

V is TRBV11-3 and J is TRBJ2-2; D not certain. The ends were cut back, 5 bases at V and 5 bases at J, with 9 bases in the middle. CDR3 size: 13 residues. Germline assignment: CDR1 SGHNT and CDR2 YENEEA. The CDR3 nucleotides are TGTGCCAGCAGCCCTAGACGGACCGGGGAGCTGTTTTTT. This sequence encodes CASSPRRTGELFF.

The DNA of the CDR3 is TGTGCCAGCAGCCTATCCGGGGGACAGGGAGGTGAAAAACTGTTTTTT. Translating gives CASSLSGGQGGEKLFF. This chain joins TRBV9 and TRBJ1-4, with 9 bases matching TRBD1. Germline V gene lookup returns CDR1 SGDLS and CDR2 YYNGEE. J lost 7 bases, V lost 4 bases, and 11 bases had no gene match. The CDR3 is 16 residues long.

The V call is TRBV5-4, the J call TRBJ2-1, with 10 bases aligning to TRBD2. Trimming cost V 4 bases and J 4 bases; bases outside gene matches: 8. The CDR3 totals 16 residues. Germline assignment: CDR1 SGHNT and CDR2 YYREEE (reference sequence). The CDR3 here is CASSTSGGAGYNEQFF. As DNA, the CDR3 is TGTGCCAGCAGCACAAGCGGGGGGGCGGGGTACAATGAGCAGTTCTTC.

The V call is TRBV30, the J call TRBJ2-7; weak D call: TRBD2 (6 bases). This CDR3 has 14 amino acids. The V end was cut by 5 bases, the J end by 0 bases, with 14 bases between. Germline CDR1 GTSNPN, CDR2 SVGIG (reference sequence). The CDR3 here is CAWGTLEVSYEQYF. The DNA for the CDR3 is TGTGCCTGGGGGACTCTAGAGGTCTCCTACGAGCAGTACTTC.

The V call is TRBV29-1, the J call TRBJ2-7, with 8 positions matching TRBD2. After removal of 4 bases from V and 2 bases from J, the junction contained 7 bases not matched to a gene. In germline, CDR1 is SQVTM, CDR2 ANQGSEA. The CDR3 contains 14 residues. In DNA, the CDR3 is TGCAGCGTTGGGGGGGTAGCGGGAACCTACGAGCAGTACTTC. This encodes CSVGGVAGTYEQYF.